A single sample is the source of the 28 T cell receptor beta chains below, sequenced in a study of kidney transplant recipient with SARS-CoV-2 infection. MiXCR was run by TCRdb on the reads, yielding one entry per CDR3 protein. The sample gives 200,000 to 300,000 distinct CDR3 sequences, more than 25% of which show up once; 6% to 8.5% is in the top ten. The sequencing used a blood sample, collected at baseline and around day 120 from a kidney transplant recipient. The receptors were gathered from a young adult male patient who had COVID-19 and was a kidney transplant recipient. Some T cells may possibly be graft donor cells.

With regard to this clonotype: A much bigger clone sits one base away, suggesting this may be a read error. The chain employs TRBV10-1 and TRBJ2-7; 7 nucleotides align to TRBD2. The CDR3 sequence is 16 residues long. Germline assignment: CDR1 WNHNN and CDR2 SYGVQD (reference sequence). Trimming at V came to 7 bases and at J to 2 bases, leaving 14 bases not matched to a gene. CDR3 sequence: CASIPQDGRLTYEQYF. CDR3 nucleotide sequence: TGCGCCAGCATCCCCCAAGACGGGAGGCTGACCTACGAGCAGTACTTC.

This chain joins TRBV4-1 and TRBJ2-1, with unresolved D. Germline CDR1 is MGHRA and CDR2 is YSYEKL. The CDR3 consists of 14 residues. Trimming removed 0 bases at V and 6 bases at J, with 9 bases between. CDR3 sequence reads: CASSQEPHANEQFF. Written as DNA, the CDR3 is TGCGCCAGCAGCCAAGAGCCCCATGCCAATGAGCAGTTCTTC.

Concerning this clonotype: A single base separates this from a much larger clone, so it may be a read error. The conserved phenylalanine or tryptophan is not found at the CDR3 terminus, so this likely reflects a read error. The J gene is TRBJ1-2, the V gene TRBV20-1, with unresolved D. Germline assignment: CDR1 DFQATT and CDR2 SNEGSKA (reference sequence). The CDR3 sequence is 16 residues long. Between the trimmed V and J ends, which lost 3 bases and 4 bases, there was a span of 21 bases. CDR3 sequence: CSASVLLFRKTYGYTL. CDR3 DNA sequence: TGCAGTGCTAGTGTACTGCTGTTTCGAAAGACCTATGGCTACACCCTC.

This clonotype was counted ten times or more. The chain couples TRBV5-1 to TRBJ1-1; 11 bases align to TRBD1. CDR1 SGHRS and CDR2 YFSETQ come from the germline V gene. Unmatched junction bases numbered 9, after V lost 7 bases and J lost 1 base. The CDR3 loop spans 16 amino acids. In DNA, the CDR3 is TGCGCCAGCTCTCCCCTGGGGACAGGGGGGAACACTGAAGCTTTCTTT. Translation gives CASSPLGTGGNTEAFF.

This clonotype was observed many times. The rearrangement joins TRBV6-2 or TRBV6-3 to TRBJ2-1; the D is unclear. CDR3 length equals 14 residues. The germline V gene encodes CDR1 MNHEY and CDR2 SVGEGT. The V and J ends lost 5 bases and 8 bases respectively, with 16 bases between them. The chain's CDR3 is CASSPGGEVDEQFF. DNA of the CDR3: TGTGCCAGCAGTCCCGGTGGTGAGGTGGATGAGCAGTTCTTC.

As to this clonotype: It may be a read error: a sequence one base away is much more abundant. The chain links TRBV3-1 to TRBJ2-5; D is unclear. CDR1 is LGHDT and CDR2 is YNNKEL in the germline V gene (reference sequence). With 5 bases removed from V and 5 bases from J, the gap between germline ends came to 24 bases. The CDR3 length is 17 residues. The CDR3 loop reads CASSFFYPISLSETQYF. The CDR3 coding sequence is TGTGCCAGCAGCTTTTTTTATCCCATTTCTCTCTCTGAGACCCAGTACTTC.

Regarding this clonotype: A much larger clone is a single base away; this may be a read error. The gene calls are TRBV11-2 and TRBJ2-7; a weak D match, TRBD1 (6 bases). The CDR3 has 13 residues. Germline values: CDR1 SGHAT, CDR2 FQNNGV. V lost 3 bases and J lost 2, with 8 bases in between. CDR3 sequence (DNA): TGTGCCAGCAGCTTTACAGGGCCCTACGAGCAGTACTTC. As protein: CASSFTGPYEQYF.

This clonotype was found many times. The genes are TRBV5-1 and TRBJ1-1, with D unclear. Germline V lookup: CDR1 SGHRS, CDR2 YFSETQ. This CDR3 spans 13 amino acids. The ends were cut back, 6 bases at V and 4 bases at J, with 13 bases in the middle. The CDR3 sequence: CASTDKWGTEAFF. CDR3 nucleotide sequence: TGCGCCAGCACAGATAAATGGGGCACTGAAGCTTTCTTT. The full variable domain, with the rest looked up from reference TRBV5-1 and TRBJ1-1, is KAGVTQTPRYLIKTRGQQVTLSCSPISGHRSVSWYQQTPGQGLQFLFEYFSETQRNKGNFPGRFSGRQFSNSRSEMNVSTLELGDSALYLCASTDKWGTEAFFGQGTRLTVV.

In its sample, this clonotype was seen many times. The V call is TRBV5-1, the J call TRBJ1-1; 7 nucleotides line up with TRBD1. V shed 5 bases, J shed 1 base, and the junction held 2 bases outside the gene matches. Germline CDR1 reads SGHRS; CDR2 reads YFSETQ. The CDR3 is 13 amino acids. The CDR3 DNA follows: TGCGCCAGCAGACAGGGGCAGAACACTGAAGCTTTCTTT. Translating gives CASRQGQNTEAFF.

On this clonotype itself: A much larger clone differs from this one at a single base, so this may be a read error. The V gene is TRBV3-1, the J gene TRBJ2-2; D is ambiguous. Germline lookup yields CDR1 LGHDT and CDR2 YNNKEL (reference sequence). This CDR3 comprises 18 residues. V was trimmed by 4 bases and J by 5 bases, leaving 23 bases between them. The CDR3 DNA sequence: TGTGCCAGCAGCCCCGTCGTTCCCATTTCAGGCTTGACCGGGGAGCTGTTTTTT. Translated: CASSPVVPISGLTGELFF.

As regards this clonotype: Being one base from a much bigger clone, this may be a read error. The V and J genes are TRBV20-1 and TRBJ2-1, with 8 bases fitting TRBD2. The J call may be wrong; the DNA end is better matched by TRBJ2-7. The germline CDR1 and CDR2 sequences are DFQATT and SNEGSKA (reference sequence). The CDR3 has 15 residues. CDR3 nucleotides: TGCAGTGCTAGAGGAAATCTAGCGGGCAAGAATGAGCAGTACTTC. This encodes CSARGNLAGKNEQYF.

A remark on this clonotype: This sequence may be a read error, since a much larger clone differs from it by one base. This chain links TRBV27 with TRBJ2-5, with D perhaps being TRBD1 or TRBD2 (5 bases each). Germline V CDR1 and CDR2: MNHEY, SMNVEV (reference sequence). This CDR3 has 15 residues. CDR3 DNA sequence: TGTGCCAGCAGTTCCAGACAGACCGGTGGGGAGATCCAGTACTTC. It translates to CASSSRQTGGEIQYF.

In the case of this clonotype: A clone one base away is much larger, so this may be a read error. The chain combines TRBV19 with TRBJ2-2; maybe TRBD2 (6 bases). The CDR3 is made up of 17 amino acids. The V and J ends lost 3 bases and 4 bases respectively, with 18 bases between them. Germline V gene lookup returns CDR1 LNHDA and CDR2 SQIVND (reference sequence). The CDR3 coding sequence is TGTGCCAGTAGTATTGGTATGGAGGGAGCTCGCACCGGGGAGCTGTTTTTT. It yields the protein CASSIGMEGARTGELFF. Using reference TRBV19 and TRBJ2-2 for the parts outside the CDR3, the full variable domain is DGGITQSPKYLFRKEGQNVTLSCEQNLNHDAMYWYRQDPGQGLRLIYYSQIVNDFQKGDIAEGYSVSREKKESFPLTVTSAQKNPTAFYLCASSIGMEGARTGELFFGEGSRLTVL.

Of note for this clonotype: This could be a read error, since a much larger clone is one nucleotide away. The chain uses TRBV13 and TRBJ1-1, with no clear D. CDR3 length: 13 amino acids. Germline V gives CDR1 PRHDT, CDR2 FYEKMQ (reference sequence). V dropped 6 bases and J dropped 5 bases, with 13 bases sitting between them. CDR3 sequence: CASSVRRWTEAFF. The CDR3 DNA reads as TGTGCCAGCAGTGTCAGGCGATGGACTGAAGCTTTCTTT.

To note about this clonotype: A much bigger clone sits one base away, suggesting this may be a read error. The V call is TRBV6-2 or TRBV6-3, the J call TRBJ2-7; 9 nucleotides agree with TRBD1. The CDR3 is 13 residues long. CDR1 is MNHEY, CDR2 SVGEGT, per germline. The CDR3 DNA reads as TGTGCCAGCCGCGGGACAGGGCGGGCCGAGCAGTGCTTC. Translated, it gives CASRGTGRAEQCF.

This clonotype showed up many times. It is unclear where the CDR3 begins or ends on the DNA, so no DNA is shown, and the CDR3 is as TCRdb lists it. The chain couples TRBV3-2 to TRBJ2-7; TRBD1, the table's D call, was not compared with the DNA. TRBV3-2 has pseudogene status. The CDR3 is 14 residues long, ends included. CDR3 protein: CASSLWGQGAEQYF.

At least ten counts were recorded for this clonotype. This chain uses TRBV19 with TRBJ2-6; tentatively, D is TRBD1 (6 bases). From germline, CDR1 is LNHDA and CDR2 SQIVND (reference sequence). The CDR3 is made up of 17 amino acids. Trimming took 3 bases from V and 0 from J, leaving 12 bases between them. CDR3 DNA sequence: TGTGCCAGTAGTATGCCCAGGGGCAACTCTGGGGCCAACGTCCTGACTTTC. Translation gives CASSMPRGNSGANVLTF.

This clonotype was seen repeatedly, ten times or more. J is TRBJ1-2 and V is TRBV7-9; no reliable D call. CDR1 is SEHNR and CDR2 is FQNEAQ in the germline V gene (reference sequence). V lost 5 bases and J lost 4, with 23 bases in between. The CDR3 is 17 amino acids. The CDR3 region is CASSAVVYHGKTYGYTF. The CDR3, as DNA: TGTGCCAGCAGCGCTGTGGTATACCATGGAAAGACCTATGGCTACACCTTC.

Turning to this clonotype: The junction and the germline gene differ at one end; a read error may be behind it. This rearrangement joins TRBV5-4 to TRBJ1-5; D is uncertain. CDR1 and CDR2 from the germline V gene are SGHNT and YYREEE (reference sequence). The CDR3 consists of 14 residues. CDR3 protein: CARSLRGSNQPQHF. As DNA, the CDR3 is TGTGCCCGCAGCTTACGGGGAAGCAATCAGCCCCAGCATTTT.

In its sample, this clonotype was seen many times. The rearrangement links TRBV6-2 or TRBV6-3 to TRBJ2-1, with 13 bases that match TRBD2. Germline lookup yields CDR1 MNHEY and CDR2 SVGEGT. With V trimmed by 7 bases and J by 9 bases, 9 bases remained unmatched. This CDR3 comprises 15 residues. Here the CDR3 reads CASTQLAGGPSEQFF. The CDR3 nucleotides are TGTGCCAGCACCCAACTAGCGGGAGGGCCTAGTGAGCAGTTCTTC.

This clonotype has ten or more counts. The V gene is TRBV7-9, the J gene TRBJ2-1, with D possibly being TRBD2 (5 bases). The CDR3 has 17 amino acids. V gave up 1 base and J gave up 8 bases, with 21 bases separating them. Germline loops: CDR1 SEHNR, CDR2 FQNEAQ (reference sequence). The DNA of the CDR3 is TGTGCCAGCAGCTTAGTGTTAGCAACGAGGGTTATGTATGAGCAGTTCTTC. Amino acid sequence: CASSLVLATRVMYEQFF.

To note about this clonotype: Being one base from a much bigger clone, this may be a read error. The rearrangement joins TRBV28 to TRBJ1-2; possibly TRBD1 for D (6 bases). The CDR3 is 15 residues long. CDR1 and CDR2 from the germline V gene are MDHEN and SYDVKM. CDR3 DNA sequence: TGTGCCGGCAGTTTAGGGGGGCAGGCTAACTATGGCTACACCTTC. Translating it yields CAGSLGGQANYGYTF.

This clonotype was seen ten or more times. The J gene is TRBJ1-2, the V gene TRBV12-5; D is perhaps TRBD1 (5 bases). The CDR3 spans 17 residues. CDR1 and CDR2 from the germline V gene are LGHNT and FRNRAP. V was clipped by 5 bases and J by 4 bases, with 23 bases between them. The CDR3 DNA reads TGTGCTAGTGGTGCCGCTTTTTTGCAGGGAAAGACCTATGGCTACACCTTC. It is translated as CASGAAFLQGKTYGYTF.

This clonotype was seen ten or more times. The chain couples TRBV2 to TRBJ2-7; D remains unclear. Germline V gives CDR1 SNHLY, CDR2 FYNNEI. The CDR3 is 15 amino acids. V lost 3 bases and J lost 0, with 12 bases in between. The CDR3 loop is CASSEILFSSYEQYF. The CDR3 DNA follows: TGTGCCAGCAGTGAGATCCTTTTCAGCTCCTACGAGCAGTACTTC. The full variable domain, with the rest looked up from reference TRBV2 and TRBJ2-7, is EPEVTQTPSHQVTQMGQEVILRCVPISNHLYFYWYRQILGQKVEFLVSFYNNEISEKSEIFDDQFSVERPDGSNFTLKIRSTKLEDSAMYFCASSEILFSSYEQYFGPGTRLTVT.

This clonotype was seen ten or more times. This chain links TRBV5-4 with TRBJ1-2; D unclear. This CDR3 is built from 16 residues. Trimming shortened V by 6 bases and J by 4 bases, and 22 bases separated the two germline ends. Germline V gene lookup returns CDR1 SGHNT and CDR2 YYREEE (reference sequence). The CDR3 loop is CASTGNVPGKTYGYTF. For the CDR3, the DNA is TGTGCCAGCACCGGAAACGTACCAGGAAAGACCTATGGCTACACCTTC.

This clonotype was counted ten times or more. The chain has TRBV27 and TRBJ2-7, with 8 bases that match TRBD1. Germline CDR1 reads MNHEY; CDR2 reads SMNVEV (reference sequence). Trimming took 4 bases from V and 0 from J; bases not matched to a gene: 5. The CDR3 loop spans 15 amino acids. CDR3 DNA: TGTGCCAGCAGTTCAGGAACAGGGGGCTCCTACGAGCAGTACGTC. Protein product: CASSSGTGGSYEQYV.

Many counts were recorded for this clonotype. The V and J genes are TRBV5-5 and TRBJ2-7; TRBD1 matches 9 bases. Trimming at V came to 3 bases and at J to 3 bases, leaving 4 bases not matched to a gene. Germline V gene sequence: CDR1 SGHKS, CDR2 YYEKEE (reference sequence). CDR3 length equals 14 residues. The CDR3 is CASSWGTGSYEQYF. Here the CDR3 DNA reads TGTGCCAGCAGCTGGGGGACAGGGAGCTACGAGCAGTACTTC.

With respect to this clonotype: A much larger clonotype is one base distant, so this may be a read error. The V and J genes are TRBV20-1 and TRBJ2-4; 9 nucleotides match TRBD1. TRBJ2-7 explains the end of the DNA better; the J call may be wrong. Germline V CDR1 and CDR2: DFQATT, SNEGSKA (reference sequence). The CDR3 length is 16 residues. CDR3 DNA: TGCAGTGCTAGAGCGGGTGGGACAGGGAGTGGATACGAGCAGTACTTC. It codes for CSARAGGTGSGYEQYF.